These T cell receptor beta chains were read from a single sample in a study of neurological immune-mediated disorders. TCRdb called the 5' RACE reads again in MiXCR, with one record for every CDR3 protein. This table holds tens of thousands of distinct CDR3 sequences, more than 4% found once. The source material was PBMCs. These receptors were collected from a man in his forties or fifties with multiple sclerosis. Each CDR3 is given without its conserved first and last residue. The order of the fields is V gene, J gene, CDR3 protein.

TRBV11-2	TRBJ2-3	ASSFALGTSDTQY
TRBV5-5	TRBJ1-1	ASSFYAGGYSAF
TRBV6-5	TRBJ1-6	ASSYEGLTPLH
TRBV20-1	TRBJ2-5	SAIRNHPQETQY
TRBV29-1	TRBJ2-5	SVIVTRDLWDQETQY
TRBV5-5	TRBJ1-1	ASSPGTGVVAF
TRBV7-9	TRBJ1-1	ASSLVRGNTEAF
TRBV5-1	TRBJ2-5	ASSLSGGKETQY
TRBV18	TRBJ1-1	ASSQTVNTEAF
TRBV10-1	TRBJ2-3	ASSDRGRSTDTQY
TRBV7-9	TRBJ2-3	ASSPMTAGDTQY
TRBV15	TRBJ2-7	ATSFSRTGRYEQY
TRBV20-1	TRBJ1-1	SAPNVGGGTEAF
TRBV2	TRBJ2-6	ASRGSGANVLT
TRBV2	TRBJ2-3	ASEPAASADTQY
TRBV5-1	TRBJ2-3	ASSLTGFGSTDTQY
TRBV5-1	TRBJ2-1	ASTPSLAGQGFNEQF
TRBV20-1	TRBJ2-3	SALGQLGFTDTQY
TRBV5-1	TRBJ2-2	ASSSTGELF
TRBV7-3	TRBJ2-3	ASSKNRGSDTQY
TRBV4-1	TRBJ2-7	ASSRVGRREQY
TRBV5-1	TRBJ1-1	ASSIDGGDTEAF
TRBV6-5	TRBJ2-7	ASSPLPGAYEQY
TRBV20-1	TRBJ2-3	SASRDRSTDTQY
TRBV3-1	TRBJ2-7	ASSQASGGTTSQY
TRBV20-1	TRBJ1-1	SARGPGAGTEAF
TRBV20-1	TRBJ1-6	SARVSDSPLH
TRBV7-6	TRBJ2-7	ASSLELAGDYEQY
TRBV7-2	TRBJ2-1	ASSASGGAWNEQF
TRBV20-1	TRBJ1-2	SAMQTGRNYGYT
TRBV15	TRBJ2-7	ATSNERTYEQY
TRBV5-1	TRBJ2-6	ASTRDASSGANVLT
TRBV20-1	TRBJ2-7	SAPDRANEQY
TRBV5-1	TRBJ2-1	ASSLEFRSYNEQF
TRBV29-1	TRBJ2-7	SAQDGTYEQY
TRBV7-9	TRBJ1-4	ASSSGTDREKLF
TRBV20-1	TRBJ2-2	SAPLLSGELF
TRBV7-2	TRBJ2-2	ASSLGGATGELF
TRBV29-1	TRBJ2-5	SVGGKETQY
TRBV7-9	TRBJ2-1	ASSSGTSGRGVSYNEQF
TRBV4-1	TRBJ2-1	ASSQDGTGGVDEQF
TRBV20-1	TRBJ2-1	SVTLKTYNEQF
TRBV28	TRBJ1-1	ASRTQGRTEAF
TRBV4-1	TRBJ1-1	ASSQDPGAGTEAF
TRBV14	TRBJ2-7	ASSQASSYEQY
TRBV5-5	TRBJ2-5	ASSVSGQGKETQY
TRBV4-2	TRBJ2-3	ASSPVRGDTQY
TRBV5-1	TRBJ2-7	ASSSPQGLDFTYEQY
TRBV5-1	TRBJ2-7	ASSFKFSSTSGKGYEQY
TRBV11-2	TRBJ2-7	ASSLADSLWGEQY
TRBV6-6	TRBJ1-1	ASRQEGSEAF
TRBV20-1	TRBJ2-4	SARDTSGGRRAKNIQY
TRBV24-1	TRBJ2-7	ATSDSRVYEQY
TRBV5-1	TRBJ1-2	ASSLAGDGYGYT